These 3 T cell receptor beta chains were all obtained from the same sample, sequenced in a study of Graves' ophthalmopathy and Graves' hyperthyroidism. Researchers took RNA transcripts and amplified TCR beta CDR3 regions from them. An initial RT-PCR round employing HTBI primers preceded a second-round multiplex PCR. TCRdb used MiXCR to reprocess the multiplex PCR reads, holding one entry per CDR3 protein. Of 500,000 to 600,000 distinct CDR3 sequences in the sample, approximately 37% are singletons; the top ten hold about 4%. Source material: peripheral blood or thyroid tissue (not recorded which). These receptors originate from an adult man with Graves' hyperthyroidism.

This clonotype was picked up many times. V usage is TRBV24-1 and J usage is TRBJ2-5; possibly TRBD1 for D (6 bases). Trimming pared 3 bases from V and 3 bases from J, leaving 13 bases between. This CDR3 is 15 amino acids long. Germline V gives CDR1 KGHDR, CDR2 SFDVKD. The CDR3 DNA sequence: TGTGCCACCAGTGATCCGACAGGACCAAAAGAGACCCAGTACTTC. Protein sequence: CATSDPTGPKETQYF.

About this clonotype itself: This may stem from a read error, because a much larger clone lies one nucleotide away. The V call is TRBV9, the J call TRBJ2-7; TRBD1 matches 7 bases. The CDR3 sequence is 14 residues long. In germline, CDR1 is SGDLS, CDR2 YYNGEE. CDR3 nucleotides: TGTGTCAGCAGCGCCTCGGGACAGCTCCACGAGCAGTACTTC. It codes for CVSSASGQLHEQYF.

About this clonotype: A much larger clone lies a single base off, so this may be a read error. J is TRBJ1-5 and V is TRBV2; D is undetermined. CDR1 and CDR2 from the germline V gene are SNHLY and FYNNEI. CDR3 size: 14 residues. CDR3 loop: CAGSSDWGNQPQHF. The CDR3 DNA is TGTGCCGGCAGTTCCGACTGGGGCAATCAGCCCCAGCATTTT.